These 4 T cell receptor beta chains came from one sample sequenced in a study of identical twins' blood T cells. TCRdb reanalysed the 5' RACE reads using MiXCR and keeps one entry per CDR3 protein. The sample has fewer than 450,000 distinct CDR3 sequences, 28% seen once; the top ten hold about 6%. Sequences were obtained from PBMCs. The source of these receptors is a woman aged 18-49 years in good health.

CDR3: CASRIAGAAGELFF. CDR3 DNA sequence: TGTGCCAGCAGGATAGCGGGAGCAGCCGGGGAGCTGTTTTTT. The chain uses TRBV6-5 and TRBJ2-2, with 9 bases fitting TRBD2. The CDR3 runs to 14 residues. V lost 6 bases to trimming and J lost 6 bases; unmatched junction nucleotides: 5. Germline V gene lookup returns CDR1 MNHEY and CDR2 SVGAGI.

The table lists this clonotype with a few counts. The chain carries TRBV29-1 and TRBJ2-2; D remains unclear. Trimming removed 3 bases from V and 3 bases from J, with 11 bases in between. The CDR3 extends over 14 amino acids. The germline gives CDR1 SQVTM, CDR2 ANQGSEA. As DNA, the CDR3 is TGCAGCGTTGACGGTAGCACGGACACCGGGGAGCTGTTTTTT. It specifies CSVDGSTDTGELFF.

CDR3: CASQTGLRTEAFF. CDR3 DNA: TGTGCCTCTCAGACAGGGTTGAGGACTGAAGCTTTCTTT. The chain uses TRBV19 and TRBJ1-1; TRBD1 matches 7 bases. This CDR3 is built from 13 residues. CDR1 is LNHDA, CDR2 SQIVND, per germline (reference sequence). With 11 bases clipped from V and 5 bases from J, the junction kept 11 bases outside the gene matches.

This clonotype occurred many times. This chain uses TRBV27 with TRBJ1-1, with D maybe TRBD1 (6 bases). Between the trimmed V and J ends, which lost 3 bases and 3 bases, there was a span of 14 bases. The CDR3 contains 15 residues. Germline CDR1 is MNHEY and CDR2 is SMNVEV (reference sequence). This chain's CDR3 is CASSFPGARDTEAFF. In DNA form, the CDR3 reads TGTGCCAGCAGTTTCCCAGGGGCGCGGGACACTGAAGCTTTCTTT.